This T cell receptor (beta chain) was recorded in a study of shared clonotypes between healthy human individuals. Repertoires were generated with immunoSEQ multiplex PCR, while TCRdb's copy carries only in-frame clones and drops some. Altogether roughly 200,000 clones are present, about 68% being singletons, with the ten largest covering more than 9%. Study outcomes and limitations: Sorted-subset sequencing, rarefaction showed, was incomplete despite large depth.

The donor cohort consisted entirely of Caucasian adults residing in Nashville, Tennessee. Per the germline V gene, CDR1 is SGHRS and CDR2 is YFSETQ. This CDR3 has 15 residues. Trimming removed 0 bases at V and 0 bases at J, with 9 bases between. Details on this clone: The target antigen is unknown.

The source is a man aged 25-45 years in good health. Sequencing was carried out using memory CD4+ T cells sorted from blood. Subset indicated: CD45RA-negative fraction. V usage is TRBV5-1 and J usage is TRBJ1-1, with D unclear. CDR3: CASSLASGLNTEAFF. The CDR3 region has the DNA TGCGCCAGCAGCTTGGCCTCAGGCCTGAACACTGAAGCTTTCTTT.